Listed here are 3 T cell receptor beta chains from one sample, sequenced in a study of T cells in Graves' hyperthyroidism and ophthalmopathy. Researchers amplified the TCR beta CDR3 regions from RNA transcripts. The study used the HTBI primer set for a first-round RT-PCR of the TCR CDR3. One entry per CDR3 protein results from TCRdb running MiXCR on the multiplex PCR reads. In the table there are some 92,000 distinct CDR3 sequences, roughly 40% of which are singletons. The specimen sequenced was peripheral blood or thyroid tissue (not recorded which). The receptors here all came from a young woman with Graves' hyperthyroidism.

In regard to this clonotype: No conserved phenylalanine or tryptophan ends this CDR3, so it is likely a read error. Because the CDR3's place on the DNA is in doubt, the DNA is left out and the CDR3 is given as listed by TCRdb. CDR3 amino acids: CASSLRGRS. The chain couples TRBV7-2 to TRBJ2-7; TRBD1, the table's D call, lacks a check against the DNA. The CDR3 totals 9 residues, both ends included. The germline CDR1 and CDR2 sequences are SGHTA and FQGNSA.

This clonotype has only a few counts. This CDR3 reads CASTPGASFGNTEAFF. In DNA, the CDR3 is TGCGCCAGCACCCCGGGAGCCTCCTTCGGGAACACTGAAGCTTTCTTT. The V and J genes are TRBV5-1 and TRBJ1-1; D is undetermined. The germline V gene has CDR1 SGHRS and CDR2 YFSETQ. V was cut by 6 bases and J by 1 base, with 19 bases left in between. CDR3 length: 16 residues.

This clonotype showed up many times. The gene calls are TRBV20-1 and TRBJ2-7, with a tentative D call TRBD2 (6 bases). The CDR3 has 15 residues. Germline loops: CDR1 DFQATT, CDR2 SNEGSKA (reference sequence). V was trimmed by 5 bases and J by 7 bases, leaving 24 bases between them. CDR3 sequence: CSAGAQRALRGEQYF. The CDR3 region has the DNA TGCAGTGCTGGGGCGCAGCGGGCCCTACGAGGGGAGCAGTACTTC.